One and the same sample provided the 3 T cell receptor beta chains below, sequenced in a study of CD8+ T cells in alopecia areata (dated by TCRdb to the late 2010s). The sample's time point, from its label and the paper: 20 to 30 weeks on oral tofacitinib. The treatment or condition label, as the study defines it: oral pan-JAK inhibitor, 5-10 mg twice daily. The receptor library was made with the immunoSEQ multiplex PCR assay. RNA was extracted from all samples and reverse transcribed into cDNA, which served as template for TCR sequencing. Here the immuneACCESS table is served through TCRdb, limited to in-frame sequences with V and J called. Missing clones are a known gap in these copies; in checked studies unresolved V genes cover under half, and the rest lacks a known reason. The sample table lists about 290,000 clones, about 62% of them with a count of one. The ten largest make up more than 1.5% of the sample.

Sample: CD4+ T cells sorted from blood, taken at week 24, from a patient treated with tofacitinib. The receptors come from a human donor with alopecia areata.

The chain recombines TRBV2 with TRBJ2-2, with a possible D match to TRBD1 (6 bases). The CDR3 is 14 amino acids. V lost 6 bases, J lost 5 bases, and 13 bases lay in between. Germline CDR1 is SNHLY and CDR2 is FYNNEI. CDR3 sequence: CASSLTRGTGELFF. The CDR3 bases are TGTGCCAGCAGCCTTACCAGGGGAACCGGGGAGCTGTTTTTT.

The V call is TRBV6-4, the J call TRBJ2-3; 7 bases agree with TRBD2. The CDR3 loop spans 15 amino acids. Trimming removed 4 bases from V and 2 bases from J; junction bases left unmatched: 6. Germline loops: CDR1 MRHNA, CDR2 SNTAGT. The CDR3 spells CASSVAGVSTDTQYF. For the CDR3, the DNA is TGTGCCAGCAGTGTTGCGGGGGTATCCACAGATACGCAGTATTTT.

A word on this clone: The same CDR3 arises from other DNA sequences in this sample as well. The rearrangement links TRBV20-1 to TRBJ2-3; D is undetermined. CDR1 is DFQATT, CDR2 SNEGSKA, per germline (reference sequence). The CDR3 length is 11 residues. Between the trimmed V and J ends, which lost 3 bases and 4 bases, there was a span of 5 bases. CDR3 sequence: CSASSADTQYF. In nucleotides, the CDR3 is TGCAGTGCTAGTAGTGCAGATACGCAGTATTTT.